This note documents a single T cell receptor beta chain sequence. The data originate from a study of T cell clonotyping in hematopoietic cell transplantation. CDR1 is MNHEY, CDR2 SVGAGI, per germline. The CDR3 spans 13 residues. V was pared by 6 bases and J by 6 bases, with 7 bases of the junction left unmatched. The table came from immunoSEQ multiplex PCR; TCRdb's copy has only in-frame clones and leaves some out. The repertoire holds more than 15,000 clones, with roughly 91% as singletons. The specimen was peripheral blood mononuclear cells. The receptor was derived from a man aged 40-55 years in good health. Some clones in this sample may be carry-over from other donors' samples. V and J are TRBV6-5 and TRBJ1-1; 7 positions match TRBD1. The CDR3 protein is CASRPGQPSEAFF. CDR3 in DNA: TGTGCCAGCAGGCCGGGACAGCCCTCTGAAGCTTTCTTT.